Below are 10 T cell receptor beta chains sequenced from a single sample in a study of CXCR3-negative and CXCR3-positive naive CD8 T cells. The libraries of TRB cDNA were prepared using 5' RACE with UMI labels. TCRdb reprocessed the 5' RACE reads, with one entry per CDR3 protein and no DNA. The table counts over 100,000 distinct CDR3 sequences; approximately 0.5% lies in the top ten. Source material: naive CXCR3- CD8+ T cells from blood. This sample's subset: CD45RO-CCR7+CD27+CD95- naive CD8+ T cells lacking CXCR3 (TNR3-). These receptors were taken from a human donor in good health. Some clones in this sample may be carry-over from other donors' samples.

The J gene is TRBJ2-1, the V gene TRBV6-5; the TRBD1 assignment by TCRdb is unverifiable without DNA. This CDR3 contains 15 residues. Germline-derived CDR1 and CDR2 are MNHEY and SVGAGI. The chain's CDR3 is CASSFQGAGGDEQFF.

The chain uses TRBV24-1 and TRBJ2-7; the TRBD2 assignment by TCRdb is unverifiable without DNA. CDR1 and CDR2 from the germline V gene are KGHDR and SFDVKD. There are 14 residues in the CDR3. CDR3 protein: CATSDPLASGEQYF.

This chain links TRBV6-5 with TRBJ1-1; checking the TCRdb D call of TRBD1 is not possible without DNA. The CDR3 covers 14 residues. Per germline, CDR1 MNHEY and CDR2 SVGAGI. The CDR3: CASSYSVGGTEAFF.

The rearrangement links TRBV7-9 to TRBJ1-1; TCRdb lists TRBD1, though no DNA is available to test this call. The CDR3 is made up of 15 amino acids. Germline assignment: CDR1 SEHNR and CDR2 FQNEAQ (reference sequence). CDR3 in amino acids: CASSSGGGMNTEAFF.

The V and J genes are TRBV4-1 and TRBJ2-1; TCRdb reports TRBD2, a call that lacks DNA to check it against. CDR1 is MGHRA, CDR2 YSYEKL, per germline. This CDR3 contains 17 residues. CDR3 residues: CANAGEAQRGGPDEQFF.

This sequence joins TRBV5-1 and TRBJ2-7; TCRdb's D call, TRBD1, is unchecked because there is no DNA. Germline V CDR1 and CDR2: SGHRS, YFSETQ. The CDR3 runs 17 residues. CDR3 protein: CASSQGPETPSSYEQYF.

The V and J genes are TRBV29-1 and TRBJ1-1. Per the germline V gene, CDR1 is SQVTM and CDR2 is ANQGSEA. The CDR3 is made up of 12 amino acids. The CDR3 reads CSVEDDGTEAFF.

The chain has TRBV10-1 and TRBJ1-1. CDR3 length equals 13 residues. Germline V gives CDR1 WNHNN, CDR2 SYGVQD (reference sequence). The CDR3 sequence: CASSGQEGTEAFF.

This chain connects TRBV19 to TRBJ2-2; the D call from TCRdb, TRBD1, cannot be confirmed without DNA. Per the germline V gene, CDR1 is LNHDA and CDR2 is SQIVND (reference sequence). This CDR3 is built from 15 residues. The CDR3 loop is CASSLGTGYTGELFF.

The V and J genes are TRBV29-1 and TRBJ2-5; TCRdb selects TRBD1, and the lack of DNA leaves this call unchecked. The CDR3 runs to 16 residues. From germline, CDR1 is SQVTM and CDR2 ANQGSEA. CDR3 region: CSVEGGQRMASGAQYF.